This entry concerns a single T cell receptor (beta chain). Its antigen remains unidentified. No base qualities exist here, and no much larger clone lies one base off it. In the prospective study, participants were about 18 to 95 years old, resided in 24 geographic areas of the United States, and were enrolled through a virtual design. In the prospective study, cohorts were assigned on the basis of participant-reported clinical history obtained from a screening survey and a study questionnaire. Each participant in the prospective study had whole blood, serum and a nasopharyngeal or oropharyngeal swab collected by mobile phlebotomists. Participants in the prospective study had the option to provide additional blood draws and questionnaires over an approximately 2-month period. Prospective study blood samples were shipped either frozen or at room temperature before DNA extraction. This entry belongs to a study of blood T cell repertoires in COVID-19 (dated by TCRdb to about 2020). The study in broad terms: Samples covering the acute and convalescent phases of COVID-19 were provided by collaborators in the United States, Italy and Spain. A de-identified subject ID, COVID-19 status, age in years and sex were almost always included in the sample metadata. Samples came from the ongoing ImmuneRACE study (first 160 participants) plus 1,254 subjects from 6 global collaborators. Deeply sampled blood TCRbeta repertoires from subjects exposed to, actively infected with, or recovered from COVID-19 were included in the dataset. The repertoires were released in a freely available public database intended as a resource for research on the immune response to SARS-CoV-2. Where HLA class I and class II types were available, the types were taken from metadata supplied by the sample provider, not from assay-based typing. The material from the prospective study consisted of cDNA or gDNA derived from T cells, B-cell-depleted T cells, or PBMCs. Paper-wide results and their limitations: How much clinical and demographic metadata was included differed by source and by participant, and the metadata was provided uncurated.

TCRbeta CDR3 regions were amplified from genomic DNA by means of the immunoSEQ Assay, a bias-controlled multiplex PCR. As for the original processing: The number of nucleated cells in each sample was estimated from the amplification of reference gene primers within the assay. To quantify the absolute abundance of each unique TCRbeta CDR3 rearrangement, sequence reads were collapsed and filtered. For each sample, productive Simpson clonality was calculated as the square root of Simpson's diversity index over productive rearrangements. TCRdb limited this immuneACCESS table to in-frame rearrangements with V and J called. A share of clones is missing; checked studies link under half to unresolved V genes, and the rest is unexplained. From that table come the V and J calls and clone size; the DNA was used to work out D and trimming. The sample data list 140,000 to 150,000 clones, and over 75% of these were observed just once. More than 1% of the sample is taken by the ten largest.

Unmatched junction bases come to 4, with V trimmed by 6 bases and J by 3 bases. CDR1 and CDR2, per the germline V gene, are MDHEN and SYDVKM. Including cysteine and phenylalanine, the CDR3 has 14 amino acids. The entry retains the CDR3 DNA only, 42 bases that are in frame from base 1. This receptor was taken from a woman in her 30s with acute COVID-19. The chain was built from TRBV28 and TRBJ2-3; 9 central bases correspond to TRBD2. Specimen: PBMCs or T cells enriched from blood (not recorded which). In nucleotides, the sequence is TGTGCCAGCAGAATAGCGGGAGAGACAGATACGCAGTATTTT. Translated, this gives CASRIAGETDTQYF. Reference TRBV28 and TRBJ2-3 proteins supply the regions before and after the CDR3; the full variable domain is: DVKVTQSSRYLVKRTGEKVFLECVQDMDHENMFWYRQDPGLGLRLIYFSYDVKMKEKGDIPEGYSVSREKKERFSLILESASTNQTSMYLCASRIAGETDTQYFGPGTRLTVL.